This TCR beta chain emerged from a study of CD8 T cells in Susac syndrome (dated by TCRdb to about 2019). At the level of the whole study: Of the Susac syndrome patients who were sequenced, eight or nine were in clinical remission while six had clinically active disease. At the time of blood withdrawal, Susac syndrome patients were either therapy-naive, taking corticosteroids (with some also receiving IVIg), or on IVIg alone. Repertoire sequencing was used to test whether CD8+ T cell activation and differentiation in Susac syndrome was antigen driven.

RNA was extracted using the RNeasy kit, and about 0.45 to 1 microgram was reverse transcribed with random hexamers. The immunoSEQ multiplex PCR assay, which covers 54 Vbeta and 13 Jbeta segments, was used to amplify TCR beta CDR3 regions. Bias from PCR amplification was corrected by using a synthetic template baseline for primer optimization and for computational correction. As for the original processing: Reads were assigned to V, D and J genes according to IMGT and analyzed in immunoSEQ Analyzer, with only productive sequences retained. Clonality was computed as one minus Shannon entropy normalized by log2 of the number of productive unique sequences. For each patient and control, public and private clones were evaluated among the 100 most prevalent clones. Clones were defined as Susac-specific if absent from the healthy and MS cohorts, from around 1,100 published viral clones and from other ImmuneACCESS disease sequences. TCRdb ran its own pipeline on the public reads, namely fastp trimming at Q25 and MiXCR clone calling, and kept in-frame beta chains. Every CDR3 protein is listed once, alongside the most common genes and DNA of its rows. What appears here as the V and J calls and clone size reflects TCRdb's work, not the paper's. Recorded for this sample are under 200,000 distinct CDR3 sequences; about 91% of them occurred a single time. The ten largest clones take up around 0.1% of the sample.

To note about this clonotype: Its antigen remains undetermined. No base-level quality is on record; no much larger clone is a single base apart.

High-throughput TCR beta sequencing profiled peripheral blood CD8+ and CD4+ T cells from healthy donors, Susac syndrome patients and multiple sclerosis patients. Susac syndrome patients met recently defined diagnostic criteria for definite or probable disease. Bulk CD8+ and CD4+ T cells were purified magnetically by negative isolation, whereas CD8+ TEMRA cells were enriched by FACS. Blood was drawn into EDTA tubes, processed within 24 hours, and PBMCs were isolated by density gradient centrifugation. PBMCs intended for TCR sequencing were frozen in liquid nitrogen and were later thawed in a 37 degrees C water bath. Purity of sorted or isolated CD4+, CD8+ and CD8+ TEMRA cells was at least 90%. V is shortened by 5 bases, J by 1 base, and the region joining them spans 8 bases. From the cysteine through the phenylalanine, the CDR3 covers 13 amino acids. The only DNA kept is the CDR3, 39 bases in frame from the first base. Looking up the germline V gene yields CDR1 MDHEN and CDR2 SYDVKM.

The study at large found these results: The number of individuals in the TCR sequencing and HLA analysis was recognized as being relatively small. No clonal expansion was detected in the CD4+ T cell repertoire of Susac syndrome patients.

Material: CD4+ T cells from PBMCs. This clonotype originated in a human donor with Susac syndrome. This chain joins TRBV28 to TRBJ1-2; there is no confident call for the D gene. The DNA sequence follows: TGTGCCAGCAGTACCGCCGATAACTATGGCTACACCTTC. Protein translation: CASSTADNYGYTF.